A single T cell receptor beta chain is shown here with its context. Profiling relied on immunoSEQ multiplex PCR, and the TCRdb table lists in-frame clones only, not all of them. The data contain 110,000 to 150,000 clones, roughly 90% of them singletons. This entry comes from a study of blood T cell repertoires in COVID-19. The receptor was isolated from a man aged 50-59 years with active or convalescent COVID-19. Specimen: peripheral blood.

The CDR3 region is CASSIRGGDTEAFF. In DNA form, the CDR3 reads TGCGCCAGCAGCATCCGGGGAGGAGACACTGAAGCTTTCTTT. V is TRBV5-1 and J is TRBJ1-1; D is unclear. Germline lookup yields CDR1 SGHRS and CDR2 YFSETQ. This CDR3 contains 14 residues. V dropped 4 bases and J dropped 3 bases, with 13 bases sitting between them.